Listed here is a single T cell receptor beta chain. What it binds is not known. Using RNA transcripts as the source, TCR beta CDR3 regions were amplified. The TCR CDR3 was amplified in a first-round RT-PCR using the HTBI primer set. TCRdb reprocessed the multiplex PCR reads via MiXCR and lists one record per CDR3 protein. The repertoire has 600,000 to 650,000 distinct CDR3 sequences, less than 25% of them found once; the top ten carry around a third. Per the germline V gene, CDR1 is KGHDR and CDR2 is SFDVKD. Trimming removed 4 bases at V and 4 bases at J, with 15 bases between. This CDR3 spans 15 amino acids. Those patients with uncontrolled infection, other autoimmune disease, pregnancy or lactation were excluded. Diagnoses rested on clinical symptoms, serum thyroxine and TRAb, thyroid ultrasound and orbital computed tomography. These data are taken from a study of T cells in Graves' hyperthyroidism and ophthalmopathy. The study, taken as a whole, reports: Stable hyperthyroidism was separated from ophthalmopathy by a model based on 13 V-J features. Expanded thyroid clonotypes (above 0.001) were mostly also found in blood.

This receptor was identified in a man aged 30 to 39 with Graves' ophthalmopathy. This chain links TRBV24-1 with TRBJ2-5; TRBD1 might be the D (5 bases). The sequencing input was blood. CDR3 nucleotides: TGTGCCACCAGTGAAACCATCAGGGAAAGAGAGACCCAGTACTTC. Protein: CATSETIRERETQYF.